The 24 T cell receptor beta chains listed next were all sequenced from one sample in a study of CD8 T cells in ankylosing spondylitis. A single record per CDR3 protein comes from TCRdb applying MiXCR to the 5' RACE reads. This repertoire shows about 250,000 distinct CDR3 sequences, around 32% found once; its top ten account for approximately 4.4%. The sequencing input was blood, either unsorted or a sorted T cell fraction (not recorded which). These receptors came from a male donor with ankylosing spondylitis or in good health (not recorded which).

This clonotype was counted a few times. The chain's CDR3 is CAWYSGEKSNTGELFF. In DNA, the CDR3 is TGTGCCTGGTATAGCGGGGAAAAATCGAACACCGGGGAGCTGTTTTTT. The chain uses TRBV30 and TRBJ2-2, with 8 bases matching TRBD2. The length of the CDR3 is 16 residues. The ends lost 5 bases at V and 0 bases at J; junction bases unmatched: 8. Germline V lookup: CDR1 GTSNPN, CDR2 SVGIG (reference sequence).

This clonotype was counted many times. The J gene is TRBJ2-7, the V gene TRBV20-1, with TRBD1 matching over 8 bases. The CDR3 totals 13 residues. J was trimmed by 4 bases and V by 4 bases; bases with no gene match: 6. In germline, CDR1 is DFQATT, CDR2 SNEGSKA (reference sequence). The chain's CDR3 is CSATRQGRYEQYF. CDR3 DNA: TGCAGTGCTACCAGACAGGGGAGGTACGAGCAGTACTTC.

The rearrangement uses TRBV29-1 and TRBJ1-1, with TRBD1 matching 8 bases. The CDR3 consists of 13 residues. Losses at the gene ends were 7 bases for V and 5 bases for J; bases not matched to a gene: 9. Germline loops: CDR1 SQVTM, CDR2 ANQGSEA. CDR3 protein: CSAQTGEGTEAFF. In DNA form, the CDR3 reads TGCAGCGCCCAGACAGGGGAAGGGACTGAAGCTTTCTTT.

The gene calls are TRBV20-1 and TRBJ2-5; 9 bases line up with TRBD2. The CDR3 length is 18 residues. Losses at the gene ends were 6 bases for V and 3 bases for J; bases not matched to a gene: 20. Per the germline V gene, CDR1 is DFQATT and CDR2 is SNEGSKA (reference sequence). The CDR3 spells CSAPARASGVPRKETQYF. In nucleotides, the CDR3 is TGCAGTGCACCGGCACGGGCTAGCGGGGTCCCGAGGAAAGAGACCCAGTACTTC.

This clonotype was observed a handful of times. The CDR3 here is CSASSRTVSGELFF. Here the CDR3 DNA reads TGCAGTGCTAGTTCCCGGACGGTTAGCGGGGAGCTGTTTTTT. This rearrangement joins TRBV20-1 to TRBJ2-2; no clear D. Germline values: CDR1 DFQATT, CDR2 SNEGSKA (reference sequence). The CDR3 runs 14 residues. The germline V and J ends were trimmed by 3 bases and 7 bases, with 15 bases remaining between them.

The chain couples TRBV10-3 to TRBJ2-2; D not certain. V was pared by 2 bases and J by 0 bases, with 7 bases between. Germline values: CDR1 ENHRY, CDR2 SYGVKD. This CDR3 has 15 amino acids. The CDR3 bases are TGTGCCATCAGTGAGGGTCAGCCGAACACCGGGGAGCTGTTTTTT. Translating it yields CAISEGQPNTGELFF.

The gene calls are TRBV20-1 and TRBJ1-1; the D is unclear. V lost 3 bases, J lost 2 bases, and 16 bases lay in between. Germline lookup yields CDR1 DFQATT and CDR2 SNEGSKA (reference sequence). This CDR3 is 15 amino acids long. CDR3 in amino acids: CSARPPRADNTEAFF. CDR3 DNA sequence: TGCAGTGCTAGGCCGCCGAGGGCGGACAACACTGAAGCTTTCTTT.

The genes are TRBV28 and TRBJ2-7; perhaps TRBD1 as D (5 bases). Deletions cut 2 bases from V and 0 bases from J, with 14 bases between. The CDR3 contains 16 residues. Germline values: CDR1 MDHEN, CDR2 SYDVKM. CDR3 sequence reads: CASSLETAAGSYEQYF. In nucleotides, the CDR3 is TGTGCCAGCAGTTTAGAGACAGCCGCTGGCTCCTACGAGCAGTACTTC.

This clonotype was detected a few times. The gene calls are TRBV15 and TRBJ2-3, with D perhaps TRBD2 (7 bases). Germline V gene lookup returns CDR1 LNHNV and CDR2 YYDKDF (reference sequence). This CDR3 is 15 amino acids long. The V end lost 0 bases, the J end lost 5 bases, and 12 bases lay between the germline ends. The CDR3 protein is CATSRDSGGQDTQYF. CDR3 in DNA: TGTGCCACCAGCAGAGATTCGGGGGGCCAAGATACGCAGTATTTT.

This clonotype was found many times. The chain links TRBV7-2 to TRBJ1-2, with D possibly being TRBD1 (5 bases). V was trimmed by 2 bases and J by 0 bases, leaving 7 bases between them. Germline V gene sequence: CDR1 SGHTA, CDR2 FQGNSA. The CDR3 totals 14 residues. DNA for the CDR3: TGTGCCAGCAGCTTACTAGGGGCTAACTATGGCTACACCTTC. Its translation is CASSLLGANYGYTF.

This clonotype showed up many times. The V call is TRBV20-1, the J call TRBJ2-3; possible D gene TRBD2, 7 bases. Germline V gene lookup returns CDR1 DFQATT and CDR2 SNEGSKA (reference sequence). The CDR3 is 15 residues long. Trimming removed 0 bases at V and 5 bases at J, with 15 bases between. CDR3 sequence reads: CSARDVRGALDTQYF. The DNA of the CDR3 is TGCAGTGCTAGAGATGTTCGGGGGGCTTTAGATACGCAGTATTTT.

This clonotype turned up a few times. V is TRBV29-1 and J is TRBJ1-2, with 8 bases that match TRBD1. Germline V gives CDR1 SQVTM, CDR2 ANQGSEA. Trimming cost V 6 bases and J 7 bases; bases outside gene matches: 7. The CDR3 is 12 amino acids. The CDR3 protein is CSVRTGKGGYTF. The CDR3 coding sequence is TGCAGCGTGCGGACAGGGAAAGGTGGCTACACCTTC. Full variable domain (rest looked up from reference TRBV29-1 and TRBJ1-2): SAVISQKPSRDICQRGTSLTIQCQVDSQVTMMFWYRQQPGQSLTLIATANQGSEATYESGFVIDKFPISRPNLTFSTLTVSNMSPEDSSIYLCSVRTGKGGYTFGSGTRLTVV.

The chain uses TRBV12-3 or TRBV12-4 and TRBJ1-6; 10 bases map to TRBD1. Germline trimming cut 6 bases from V and 7 bases from J; bases unmatched to any gene: 3. The CDR3 totals 14 residues. CDR3 loop: CASRTGGGNSPLHF. Here the CDR3 DNA reads TGTGCCAGCAGGACAGGGGGCGGGAATTCACCCCTCCACTTT.

This chain uses TRBV20-1 with TRBJ2-7, with D possibly called TRBD1 or TRBD2 (7 bases each). Trimming stripped 1 base from V and 5 bases from J, with 18 bases between. Germline V lookup: CDR1 DFQATT, CDR2 SNEGSKA (reference sequence). This CDR3 contains 15 residues. CDR3 protein: CSARAPGGGGDEQYF. CDR3 coding DNA: TGCAGTGCTAGAGCCCCAGGGGGGGGAGGGGACGAGCAGTACTTC.

This clonotype was picked up a small number of times. The rearrangement uses TRBV5-1 and TRBJ2-7, with D unclear. V lost 0 bases, J lost 0 bases, and 10 bases lay in between. This CDR3 region has 15 residues. Looked up from germline, CDR1 is SGHRS and CDR2 is YFSETQ. The chain's CDR3 is CASSLVPVSSYEQYF. The CDR3 DNA reads TGCGCCAGCAGCTTGGTCCCGGTCAGCTCCTACGAGCAGTACTTC. The full variable domain, rest sourced from reference TRBV5-1 and TRBJ2-7, is KAGVTQTPRYLIKTRGQQVTLSCSPISGHRSVSWYQQTPGQGLQFLFEYFSETQRNKGNFPGRFSGRQFSNSRSEMNVSTLELGDSALYLCASSLVPVSSYEQYFGPGTRLTVT.

The CDR3 DNA follows: TGCAGCGTTGAGACAGGGTACTACGAGCAGTACTTC. It translates to CSVETGYYEQYF. This rearrangement joins TRBV29-1 to TRBJ2-7; 7 bases line up with TRBD1. The V gene end was trimmed by 3 bases and the J gene end by 3 bases; junction bases not matched to a gene: 2. CDR3 size: 12 residues. The germline V gene encodes CDR1 SQVTM and CDR2 ANQGSEA.

In DNA form, the CDR3 reads TGTGCCAGCAGCTTAGCCAGGGACCTGTTCGGGACCCAGTACTTC. Translating gives CASSLARDLFGTQYF. V and J are TRBV5-5 and TRBJ2-5; D is possibly TRBD1 or TRBD2 (5 bases each). V was clipped by 2 bases and J by 7 bases, with 18 bases between them. The germline gives CDR1 SGHKS, CDR2 YYEKEE (reference sequence). The CDR3 extends over 15 amino acids.

This clonotype turned up a few times. V usage is TRBV20-1 and J usage is TRBJ2-5; TRBD1 might be the D (7 bases). The CDR3 consists of 14 residues. V gave up 0 bases and J gave up 4 bases, with 12 bases separating them. Germline V gene data show CDR1 as DFQATT and CDR2 as SNEGSKA (reference sequence). The CDR3 spells CSARDFQGGETQYF. Written as DNA, the CDR3 is TGCAGTGCTAGAGATTTCCAGGGGGGAGAGACCCAGTACTTC.

This CDR3 reads CASSRRGTGLIYEQYF. In DNA form, the CDR3 reads TGTGCCAGCAGCAGACGTGGAACAGGGCTGATCTACGAGCAGTACTTC. The chain recombines TRBV27 with TRBJ2-7; tentatively, D is TRBD1 (6 bases). This CDR3 spans 16 amino acids. V was shortened by 6 bases and J by 3 bases, with 21 bases between the two germline ends. CDR1 and CDR2 (germline): MNHEY, SMNVEV (reference sequence).

The V gene is TRBV29-1, the J gene TRBJ2-7; 8 bases are a match to TRBD1. V was clipped by 5 bases and J by 5 bases; unmatched bases: 8. Germline V gives CDR1 SQVTM, CDR2 ANQGSEA. The CDR3 has 13 residues. The CDR3 bases are TGCAGCGTTAGGTCCAGGGGGCAGAACGAGCAGTACTTC. Translating gives CSVRSRGQNEQYF.

This chain connects TRBV15 to TRBJ2-7; 7 bases line up with TRBD1. The trim removed 6 bases at V and 2 bases at J, leaving 7 bases unmatched. Germline V gene sequence: CDR1 LNHNV, CDR2 YYDKDF (reference sequence). CDR3 length equals 14 residues. The chain's CDR3 is CATRKTGLAYEQYF. Here the CDR3 DNA reads TGTGCCACCAGAAAGACAGGGTTGGCCTACGAGCAGTACTTC.

This clonotype has more than one count but fewer than ten. The chain carries TRBV20-1 and TRBJ1-2, with no clear D. Germline V lookup: CDR1 DFQATT, CDR2 SNEGSKA (reference sequence). The CDR3 has 14 residues. Between the trimmed V and J ends, which lost 0 bases and 0 bases, there was a span of 8 bases. In DNA form, the CDR3 reads TGCAGTGCTAGAGATAGTGGCCCTAACTATGGCTACACCTTC. Translating gives CSARDSGPNYGYTF.

This clonotype occurred a few times. This chain joins TRBV10-2 and TRBJ2-7; 11 positions agree with TRBD2. The CDR3 is 14 residues long. The ends lost 6 bases at V and 2 bases at J; junction bases unmatched: 3. Germline V gene sequence: CDR1 WSHSY, CDR2 SAAADI. The CDR3 nucleotides are TGCGCCAGCAGGGATAGCGGGGGGGCCTACGAGCAGTACTTC. Translation: CASRDSGGAYEQYF.

This clonotype was picked up a small number of times. The rearrangement joins TRBV20-1 to TRBJ2-1; no clear D gene. Germline assignment: CDR1 DFQATT and CDR2 SNEGSKA (reference sequence). This CDR3 contains 13 residues. With 1 base removed from V and 9 bases from J, the gap between germline ends came to 13 bases. CDR3 DNA: TGCAGTGCTAGAGTTTCGGAGAGAACTGAGCAGTTCTTC. This translates into CSARVSERTEQFF.